This TCR beta chain came from a study of a mutant IDH1 vaccine in newly diagnosed glioma. Sequenced by immunoSEQ multiplex PCR; TCRdb stores in-frame clones only, minus some. Here the sample spans some 38,000 clones, just under 80% being singletons. Described time point: baseline, week 1 (first vaccination visit). Treatment denoted: pre-vaccination baseline after standard-of-care therapy. New IDH1-mutant, ATRX-lost WHO grade 3 or 4 astrocytomas occurred in donors. The sequenced sample was PBMCs, obtained from a glioma patient treated with radiotherapy, temozolomide or both. This sequence was found in a man aged 35-49 years with glioma. Some clones in this sample may be carry-over from other donors' samples.

The CDR3 is CASSQAGRVVDGYTF. CDR3 DNA: TGTGCCAGCAGCCAAGCCGGCAGGGTCGTCGATGGCTACACCTTC. The V and J genes are TRBV4-2 and TRBJ1-2; D perhaps matches TRBD1 (5 bases). The CDR3 loop spans 15 amino acids. From germline, CDR1 is LGHNA and CDR2 YNFKEQ. Trimming took 1 base from V and 6 from J, leaving 15 bases between them.